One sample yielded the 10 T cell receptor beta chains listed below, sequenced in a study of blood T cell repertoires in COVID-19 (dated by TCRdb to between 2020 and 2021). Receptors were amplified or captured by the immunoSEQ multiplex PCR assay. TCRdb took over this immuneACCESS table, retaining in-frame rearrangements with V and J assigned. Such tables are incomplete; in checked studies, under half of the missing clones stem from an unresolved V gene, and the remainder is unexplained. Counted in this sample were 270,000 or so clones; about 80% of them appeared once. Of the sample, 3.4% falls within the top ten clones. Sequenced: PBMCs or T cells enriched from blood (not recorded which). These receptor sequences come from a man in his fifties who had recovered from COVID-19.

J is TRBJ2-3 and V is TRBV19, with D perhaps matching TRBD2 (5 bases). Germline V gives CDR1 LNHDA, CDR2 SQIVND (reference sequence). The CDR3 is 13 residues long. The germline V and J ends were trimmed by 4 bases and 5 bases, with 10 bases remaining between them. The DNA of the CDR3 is TGTGCCAGTAGTACCCCTGCGGGAGATACGCAGTATTTT. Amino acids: CASSTPAGDTQYF.

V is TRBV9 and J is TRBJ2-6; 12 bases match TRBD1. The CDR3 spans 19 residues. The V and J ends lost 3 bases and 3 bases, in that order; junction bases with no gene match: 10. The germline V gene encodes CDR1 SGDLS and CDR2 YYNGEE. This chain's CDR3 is CASSDPARDRGLGANVLTF. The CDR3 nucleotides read TGTGCCAGCAGCGACCCCGCTCGGGACAGGGGGCTTGGGGCCAACGTCCTGACTTTC.

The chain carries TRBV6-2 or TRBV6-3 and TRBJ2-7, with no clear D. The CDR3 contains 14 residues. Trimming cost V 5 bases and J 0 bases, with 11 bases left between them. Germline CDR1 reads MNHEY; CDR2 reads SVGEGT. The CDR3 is CASSVRESSYEQYF. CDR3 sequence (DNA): TGTGCCAGCAGTGTCCGAGAGAGCTCCTACGAGCAGTACTTC.

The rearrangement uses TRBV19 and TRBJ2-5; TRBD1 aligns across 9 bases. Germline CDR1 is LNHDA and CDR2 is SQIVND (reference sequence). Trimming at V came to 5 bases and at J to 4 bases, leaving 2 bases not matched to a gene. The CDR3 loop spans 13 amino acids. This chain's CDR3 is CASSATGGETQYF. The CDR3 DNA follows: TGTGCCAGTAGTGCGACAGGGGGAGAGACCCAGTACTTC.

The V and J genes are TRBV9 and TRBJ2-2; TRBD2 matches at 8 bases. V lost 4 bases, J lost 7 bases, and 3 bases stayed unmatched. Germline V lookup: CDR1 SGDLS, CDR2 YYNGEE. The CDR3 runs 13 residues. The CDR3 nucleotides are TGTGCCAGCAGCCCGAGCGGGAGCGGGGAGCTGTTTTTT. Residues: CASSPSGSGELFF.

The CDR3 protein is CASSLGGSLTDTQYF. In DNA form, the CDR3 reads TGTGCCAGCAGCTTAGGAGGGAGTCTTACGGATACGCAGTATTTT. V and J are TRBV7-9 and TRBJ2-3, with a weak D call TRBD2 (5 bases). The ends were cut back, 1 base at V and 6 bases at J, with 14 bases in the middle. CDR3 length: 15 amino acids. Germline V gives CDR1 SEHNR, CDR2 FQNEAQ (reference sequence).

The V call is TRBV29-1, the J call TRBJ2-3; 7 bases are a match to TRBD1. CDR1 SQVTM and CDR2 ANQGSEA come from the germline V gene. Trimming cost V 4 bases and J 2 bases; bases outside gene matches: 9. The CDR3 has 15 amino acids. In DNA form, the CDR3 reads TGCAGCGTTGGAAGACAGGGAAGCTTCACAGATACGCAGTATTTT. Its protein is CSVGRQGSFTDTQYF.

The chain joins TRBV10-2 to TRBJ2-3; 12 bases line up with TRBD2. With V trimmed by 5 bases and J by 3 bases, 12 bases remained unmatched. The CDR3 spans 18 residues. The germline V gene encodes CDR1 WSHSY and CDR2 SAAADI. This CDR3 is CASSLTSGRVGITDTQYF. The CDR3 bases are TGCGCCAGCAGTTTGACTAGCGGGAGAGTGGGGATTACAGATACGCAGTATTTT.

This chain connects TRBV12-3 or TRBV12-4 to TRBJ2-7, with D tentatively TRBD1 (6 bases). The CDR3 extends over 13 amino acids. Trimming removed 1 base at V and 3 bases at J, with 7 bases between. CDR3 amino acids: CASSLDRVYEQYF. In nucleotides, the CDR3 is TGTGCCAGCAGTTTAGACAGGGTCTACGAGCAGTACTTC.

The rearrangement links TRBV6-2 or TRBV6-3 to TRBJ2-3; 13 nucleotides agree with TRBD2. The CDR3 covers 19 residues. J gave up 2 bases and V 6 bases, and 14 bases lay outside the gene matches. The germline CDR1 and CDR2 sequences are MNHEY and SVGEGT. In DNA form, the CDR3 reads TGTGCCAGCAGCCCCTGGACTAGCGGGAGAGGGACTGACACAGATACGCAGTATTTT. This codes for CASSPWTSGRGTDTDTQYF.